This TCR beta chain derives from a study of blood T cells in healthy people across ages. Whole-study results and caveats: The study found TCR beta diversity correlated strongly with naive T cell percentage.

Concerning this clonotype itself: Its target is unknown.

For the second PCR, which ran for about 6 to 12 cycles, a sample-barcoded 5' primer and a J-beta primer mix were used. In TCRdb, the 5' RACE reads were re-called with MiXCR into one record per CDR3 protein. The table records more than 600,000 distinct CDR3 sequences, approximately 25% of them present only once. The data were also submitted as part of a second study, on T cells of mothers and their children. This second report adds: Material was donated by three healthy Caucasian mothers and their six children.

The source material was blood. This clonotype was sampled from a boy between 10 and 17 years old in good health.

The CDR3, as DNA: TGTGCCAGCAGCTTGGGACTACTATACGAGCAGTACGTC. This encodes CASSLGLLYEQYV. The chain joins TRBV5-8 to TRBJ2-7; D might be TRBD2 (5 bases). Trimming removed 0 bases from V and 4 bases from J, with 8 bases in between. CDR1 and CDR2 from the germline V gene are SGHTS and YDEGEE. The CDR3 extends over 13 amino acids.